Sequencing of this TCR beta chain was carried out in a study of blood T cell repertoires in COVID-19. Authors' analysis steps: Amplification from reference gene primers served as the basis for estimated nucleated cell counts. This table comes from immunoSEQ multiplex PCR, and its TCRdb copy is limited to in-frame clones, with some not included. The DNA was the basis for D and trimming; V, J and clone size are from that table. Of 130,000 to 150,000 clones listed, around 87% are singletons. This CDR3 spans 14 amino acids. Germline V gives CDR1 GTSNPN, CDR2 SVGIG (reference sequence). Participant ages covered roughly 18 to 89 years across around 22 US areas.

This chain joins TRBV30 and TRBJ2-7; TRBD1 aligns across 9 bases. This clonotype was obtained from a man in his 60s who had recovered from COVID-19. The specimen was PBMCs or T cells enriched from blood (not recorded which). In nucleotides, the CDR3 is TGTGTGGCCGTACCGGGACAGGGACTCTACGAGCAGTACTTC. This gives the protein CVAVPGQGLYEQYF.